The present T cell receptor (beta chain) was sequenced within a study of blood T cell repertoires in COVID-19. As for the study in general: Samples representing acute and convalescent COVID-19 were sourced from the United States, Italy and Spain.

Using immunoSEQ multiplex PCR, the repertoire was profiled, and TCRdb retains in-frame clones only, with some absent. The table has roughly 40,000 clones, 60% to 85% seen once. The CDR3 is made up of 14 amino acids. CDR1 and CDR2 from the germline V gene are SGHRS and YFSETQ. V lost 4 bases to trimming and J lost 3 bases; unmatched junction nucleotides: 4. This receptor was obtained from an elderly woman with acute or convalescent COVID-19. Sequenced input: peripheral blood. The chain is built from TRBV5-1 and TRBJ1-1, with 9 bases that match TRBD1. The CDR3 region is CASSTGQGYTEAFF. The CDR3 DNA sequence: TGCGCCAGCAGCACGGGACAGGGTTACACTGAAGCTTTCTTT.